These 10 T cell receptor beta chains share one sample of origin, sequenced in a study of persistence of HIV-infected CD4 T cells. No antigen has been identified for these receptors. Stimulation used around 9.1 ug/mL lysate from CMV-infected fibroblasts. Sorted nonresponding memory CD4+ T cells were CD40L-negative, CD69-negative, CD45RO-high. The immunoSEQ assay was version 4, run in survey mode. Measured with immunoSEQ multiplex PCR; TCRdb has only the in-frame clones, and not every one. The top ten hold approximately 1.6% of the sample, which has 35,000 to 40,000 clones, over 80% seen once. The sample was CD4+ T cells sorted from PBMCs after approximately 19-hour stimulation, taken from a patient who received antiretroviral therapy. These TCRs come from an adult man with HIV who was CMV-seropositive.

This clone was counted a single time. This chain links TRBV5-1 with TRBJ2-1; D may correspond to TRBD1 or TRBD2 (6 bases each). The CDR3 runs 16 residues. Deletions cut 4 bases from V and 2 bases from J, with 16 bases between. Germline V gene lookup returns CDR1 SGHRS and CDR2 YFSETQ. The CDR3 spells CASSPRGDGAYNEQFF. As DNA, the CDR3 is TGCGCCAGCAGCCCGAGGGGGGACGGAGCCTACAATGAGCAGTTCTTC.

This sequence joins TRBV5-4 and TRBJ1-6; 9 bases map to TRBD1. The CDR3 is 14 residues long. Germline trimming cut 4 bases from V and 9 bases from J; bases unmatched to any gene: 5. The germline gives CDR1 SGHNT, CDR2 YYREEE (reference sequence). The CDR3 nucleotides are TGTGCCAGCAGCGGGGACAGGGCAGGTTCACCCCTCCACTTT. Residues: CASSGDRAGSPLHF. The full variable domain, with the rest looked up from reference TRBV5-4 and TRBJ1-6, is ETGVTQSPTHLIKTRGQQVTLRCSSQSGHNTVSWYQQALGQGPQFIFQYYREEENGRGNFPPRFSGLQFPNYSSELNVNALELDDSALYLCASSGDRAGSPLHFGNGTRLTVT.

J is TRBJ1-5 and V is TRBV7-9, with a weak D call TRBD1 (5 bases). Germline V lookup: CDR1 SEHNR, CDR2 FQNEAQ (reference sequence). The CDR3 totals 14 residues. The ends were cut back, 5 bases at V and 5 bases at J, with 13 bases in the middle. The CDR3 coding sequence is TGTGCCAGCAGCCGGGGCGGCTACCATCAGCCCCAGCATTTT. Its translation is CASSRGGYHQPQHF.

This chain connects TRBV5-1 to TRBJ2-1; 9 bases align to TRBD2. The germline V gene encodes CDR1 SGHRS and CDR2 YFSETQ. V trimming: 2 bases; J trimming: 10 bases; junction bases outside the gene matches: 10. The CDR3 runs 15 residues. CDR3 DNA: TGCGCCAGCAGCTTCGGCGGGCTAGCGGGGAACGAGCAGTTCTTC. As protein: CASSFGGLAGNEQFF.

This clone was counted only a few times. The CDR3 protein is CASSLDPSTLNQPQHF. In DNA form, the CDR3 reads TGTGCCAGCAGCTTAGATCCAAGCACCCTAAATCAGCCCCAGCATTTT. The chain joins TRBV7-2 to TRBJ1-5; D not resolved. Trimming left V 1 base short and J 4 bases short, with 14 bases between. The CDR3 is 16 residues long. In germline, CDR1 is SGHTA, CDR2 FQGNSA.

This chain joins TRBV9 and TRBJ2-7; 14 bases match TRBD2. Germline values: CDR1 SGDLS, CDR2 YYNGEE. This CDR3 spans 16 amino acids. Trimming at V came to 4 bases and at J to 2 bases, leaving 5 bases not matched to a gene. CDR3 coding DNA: TGTGCCAGCAGCTTTGGACTAGCGGGGGGTGCCTACGAGCAGTACTTC. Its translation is CASSFGLAGGAYEQYF.

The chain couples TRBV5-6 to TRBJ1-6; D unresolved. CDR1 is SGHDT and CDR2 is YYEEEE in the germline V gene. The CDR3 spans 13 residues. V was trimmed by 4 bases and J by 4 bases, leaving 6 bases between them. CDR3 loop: CASSAAYNSPLHF. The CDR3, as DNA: TGTGCCAGCAGCGCCGCTTATAATTCACCCCTCCACTTT.

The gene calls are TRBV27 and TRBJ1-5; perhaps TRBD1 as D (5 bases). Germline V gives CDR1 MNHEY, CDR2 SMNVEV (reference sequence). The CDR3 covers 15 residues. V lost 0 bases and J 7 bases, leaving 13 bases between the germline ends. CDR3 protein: CASSLSGVIGQPQHF. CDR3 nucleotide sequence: TGTGCCAGCAGTTTATCGGGGGTGATTGGGCAGCCCCAGCATTTT.

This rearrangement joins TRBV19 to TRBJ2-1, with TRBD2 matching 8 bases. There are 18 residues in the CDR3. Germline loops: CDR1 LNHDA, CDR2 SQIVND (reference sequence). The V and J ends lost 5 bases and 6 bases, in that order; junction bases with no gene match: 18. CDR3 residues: CASSPRLSLRGAGNEQFF. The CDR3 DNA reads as TGTGCCAGTAGTCCCCGCCTGTCCCTGCGGGGGGCGGGCAATGAGCAGTTCTTC.

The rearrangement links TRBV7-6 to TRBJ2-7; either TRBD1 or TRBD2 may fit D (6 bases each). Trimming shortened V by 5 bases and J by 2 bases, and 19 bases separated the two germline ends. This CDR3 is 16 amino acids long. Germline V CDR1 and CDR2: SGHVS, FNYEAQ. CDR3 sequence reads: CASSPEGTGTPYEQYF. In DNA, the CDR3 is TGTGCCAGCAGCCCCGAGGGTACAGGGACTCCCTACGAGCAGTACTTC. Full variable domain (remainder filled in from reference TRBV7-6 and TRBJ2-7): GAGVSQSPRYKVTKRGQDVALRCDPISGHVSLYWYRQALGQGPEFLTYFNYEAQQDKSGLPNDRFSAERPEGSISTLTIQRTEQRDSAMYRCASSPEGTGTPYEQYFGPGTRLTVT.